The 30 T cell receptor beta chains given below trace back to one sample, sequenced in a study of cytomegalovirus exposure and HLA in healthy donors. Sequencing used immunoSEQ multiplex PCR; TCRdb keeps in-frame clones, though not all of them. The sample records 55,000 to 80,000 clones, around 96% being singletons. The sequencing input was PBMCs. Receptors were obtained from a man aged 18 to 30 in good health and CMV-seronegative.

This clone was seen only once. The CDR3 DNA sequence: TGCGCCAGCAGCCAGGTTTTACCGACAGGGTTGAAAGGAGCCAAAAACATTCAGTACTTC. Residues: CASSQVLPTGLKGAKNIQYF. The chain has TRBV4-3 and TRBJ2-4; 7 bases are a match to TRBD1. CDR1 LGHNA and CDR2 YSLEER come from the germline V gene. CDR3 length: 20 residues. V trimming: 3 bases; J trimming: 0 bases; junction bases outside the gene matches: 17.

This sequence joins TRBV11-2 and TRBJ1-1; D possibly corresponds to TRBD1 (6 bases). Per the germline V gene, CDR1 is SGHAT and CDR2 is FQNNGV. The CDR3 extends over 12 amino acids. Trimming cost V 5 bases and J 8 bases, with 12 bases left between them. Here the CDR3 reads CASSHTGQEAFF. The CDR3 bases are TGTGCCAGCAGCCATACCGGACAGGAAGCTTTCTTT.

The CDR3 DNA sequence: TGTGCCAGCAGCCCATACCGACAGGGGGCGAACACCGGGGAGCTGTTTTTT. The encoded protein is CASSPYRQGANTGELFF. J is TRBJ2-2 and V is TRBV5-4; the match to TRBD1 covers 9 bases. J gave up 0 bases and V 4 bases, and 7 bases lay outside the gene matches. Germline CDR1 and CDR2: SGHNT and YYREEE (reference sequence). The CDR3 runs 17 residues.

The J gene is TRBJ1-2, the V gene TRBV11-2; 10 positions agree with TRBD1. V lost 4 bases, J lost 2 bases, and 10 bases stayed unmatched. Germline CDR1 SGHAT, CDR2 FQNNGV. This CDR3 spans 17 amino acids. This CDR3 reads CASSSPRDRGSNYGYTF. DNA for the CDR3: TGTGCCAGCAGCTCACCCCGGGACAGGGGTTCCAACTATGGCTACACCTTC.

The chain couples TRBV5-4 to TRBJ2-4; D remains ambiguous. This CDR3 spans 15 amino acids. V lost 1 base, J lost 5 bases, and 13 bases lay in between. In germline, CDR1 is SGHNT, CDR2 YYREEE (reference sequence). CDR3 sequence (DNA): TGTGCCAGCAGCTTGTCTTGGCGGAACCAAAACATTCAGTACTTC. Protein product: CASSLSWRNQNIQYF. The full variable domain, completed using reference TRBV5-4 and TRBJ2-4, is ETGVTQSPTHLIKTRGQQVTLRCSSQSGHNTVSWYQQALGQGPQFIFQYYREEENGRGNFPPRFSGLQFPNYSSELNVNALELDDSALYLCASSLSWRNQNIQYFGAGTRLSVL.

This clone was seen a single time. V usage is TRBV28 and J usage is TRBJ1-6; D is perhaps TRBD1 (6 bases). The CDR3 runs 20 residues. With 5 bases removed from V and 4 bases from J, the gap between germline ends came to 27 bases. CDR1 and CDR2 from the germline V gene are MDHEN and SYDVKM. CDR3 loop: CASSRPGHLPNTRYNSPLHF. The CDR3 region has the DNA TGTGCCAGCAGTCGGCCGGGACACCTACCGAACACTCGTTATAATTCACCCCTCCACTTT.

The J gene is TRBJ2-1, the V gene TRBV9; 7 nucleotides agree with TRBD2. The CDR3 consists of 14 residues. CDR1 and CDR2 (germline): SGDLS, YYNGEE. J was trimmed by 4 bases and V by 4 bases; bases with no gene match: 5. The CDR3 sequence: CASSPGTKYNEQFF. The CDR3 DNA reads TGTGCCAGCAGCCCAGGGACTAAGTACAATGAGCAGTTCTTC.

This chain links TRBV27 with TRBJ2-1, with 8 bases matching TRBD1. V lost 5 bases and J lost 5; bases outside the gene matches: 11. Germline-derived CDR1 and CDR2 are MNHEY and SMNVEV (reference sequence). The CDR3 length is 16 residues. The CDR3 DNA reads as TGTGCCAGCAGTGAAATTGACAGGGGAAGACACAATGAGCAGTTCTTC. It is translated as CASSEIDRGRHNEQFF.

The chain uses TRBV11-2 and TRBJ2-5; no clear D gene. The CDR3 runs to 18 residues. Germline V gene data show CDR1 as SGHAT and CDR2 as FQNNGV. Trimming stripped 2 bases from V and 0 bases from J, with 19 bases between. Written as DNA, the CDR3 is TGTGCCAGCAGCTTATATGATGGTCCTCCCACTTACCAAGAGACCCAGTACTTC. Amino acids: CASSLYDGPPTYQETQYF.

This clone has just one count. CDR3 amino acids: CTSSQDQGQGDGYTF. The CDR3, as DNA: TGCACCAGCAGCCAAGATCAGGGGCAGGGTGATGGCTACACCTTC. The chain combines TRBV1 with TRBJ1-2; the D call in the table, TRBD1, was not verified against the DNA. TRBV1 is a documented pseudogene. The CDR3 totals 15 residues.

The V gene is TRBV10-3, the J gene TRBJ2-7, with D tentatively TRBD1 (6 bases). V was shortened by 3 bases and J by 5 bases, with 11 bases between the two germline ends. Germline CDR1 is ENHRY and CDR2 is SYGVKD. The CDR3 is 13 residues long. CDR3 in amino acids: CAISDPDSDEQYF. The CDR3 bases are TGTGCCATCAGTGACCCGGACAGCGACGAGCAGTACTTC.

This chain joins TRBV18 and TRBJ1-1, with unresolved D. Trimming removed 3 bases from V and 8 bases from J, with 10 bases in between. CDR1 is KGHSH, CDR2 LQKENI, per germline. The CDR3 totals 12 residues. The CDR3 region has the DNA TGTGCCAGCTCACCCGTGGGAGGGGAAGCTTTCTTT. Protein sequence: CASSPVGGEAFF.

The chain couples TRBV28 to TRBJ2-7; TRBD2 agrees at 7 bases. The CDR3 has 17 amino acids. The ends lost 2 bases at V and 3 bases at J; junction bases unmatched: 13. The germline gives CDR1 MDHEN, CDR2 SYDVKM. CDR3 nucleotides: TGTGCCAGCAGTTTAGTAGGGGAGGGCCAGTTACTCTACGAGCAGTACTTC. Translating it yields CASSLVGEGQLLYEQYF.

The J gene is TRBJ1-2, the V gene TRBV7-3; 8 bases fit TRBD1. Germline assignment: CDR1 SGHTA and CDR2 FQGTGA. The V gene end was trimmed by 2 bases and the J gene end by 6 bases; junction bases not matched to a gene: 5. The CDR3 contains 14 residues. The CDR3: CASSLAGGPDGYTF. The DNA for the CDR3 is TGTGCCAGCAGCTTAGCAGGGGGCCCGGATGGCTACACCTTC.

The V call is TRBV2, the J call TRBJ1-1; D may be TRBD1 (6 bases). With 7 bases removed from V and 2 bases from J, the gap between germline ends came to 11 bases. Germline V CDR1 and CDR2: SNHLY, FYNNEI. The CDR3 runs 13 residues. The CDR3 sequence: CASTPRGNTEAFF. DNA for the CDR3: TGTGCCAGCACTCCCAGGGGCAACACTGAAGCTTTCTTT.

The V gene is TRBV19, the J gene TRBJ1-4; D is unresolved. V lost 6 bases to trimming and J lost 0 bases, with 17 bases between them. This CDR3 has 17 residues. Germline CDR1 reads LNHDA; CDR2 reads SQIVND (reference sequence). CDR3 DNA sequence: TGTGCCAGTAGCCCGACATCCAGGAGGGCAACTAATGAAAAACTGTTTTTT. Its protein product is CASSPTSRRATNEKLFF. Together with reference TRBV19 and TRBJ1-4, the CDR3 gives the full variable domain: DGGITQSPKYLFRKEGQNVTLSCEQNLNHDAMYWYRQDPGQGLRLIYYSQIVNDFQKGDIAEGYSVSREKKESFPLTVTSAQKNPTAFYLCASSPTSRRATNEKLFFGSGTQLSVL.

In nucleotides, the CDR3 is TGTGCCAGCAAACTTTCCGAGACAAGCAATGAGCAGTTCTTC. Its translation: CASKLSETSNEQFF. The chain carries TRBV6-5 and TRBJ2-1, with D unresolved. CDR1 and CDR2 (germline): MNHEY, SVGAGI. V was shortened by 7 bases and J by 6 bases, with 16 bases between the two germline ends. The CDR3 is made up of 14 amino acids.

The CDR3 loop is CASSVTGSSYEQYF. DNA of the CDR3: TGTGCCAGCAGTGTGACAGGTTCGTCCTACGAGCAGTACTTC. This chain uses TRBV5-5 with TRBJ2-7; tentative D call: TRBD1 (6 bases). CDR1 is SGHKS and CDR2 is YYEKEE in the germline V gene (reference sequence). This CDR3 comprises 14 residues. The V and J ends lost 5 bases and 1 base respectively, with 13 bases between them.

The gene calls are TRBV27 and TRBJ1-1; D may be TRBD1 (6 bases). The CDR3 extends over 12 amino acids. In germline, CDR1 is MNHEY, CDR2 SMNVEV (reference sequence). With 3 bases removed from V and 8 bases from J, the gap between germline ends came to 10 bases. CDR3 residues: CASSFAGAEAFF. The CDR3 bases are TGTGCCAGCAGTTTTGCAGGGGCCGAAGCTTTCTTT.

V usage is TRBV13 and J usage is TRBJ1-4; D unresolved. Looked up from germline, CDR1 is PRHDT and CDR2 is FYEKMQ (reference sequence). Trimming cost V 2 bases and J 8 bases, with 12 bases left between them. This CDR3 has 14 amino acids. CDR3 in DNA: TGTGCCAGCAGCTTAAGGAAGGGAGACGAAAAACTGTTTTTT. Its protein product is CASSLRKGDEKLFF.

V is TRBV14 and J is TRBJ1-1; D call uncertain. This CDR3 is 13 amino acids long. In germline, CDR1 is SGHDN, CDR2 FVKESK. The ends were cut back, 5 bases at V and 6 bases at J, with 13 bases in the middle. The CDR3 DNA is TGTGCCAGCAGCTCCCTCGGGAGCGCTGAAGCTTTCTTT. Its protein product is CASSSLGSAEAFF.

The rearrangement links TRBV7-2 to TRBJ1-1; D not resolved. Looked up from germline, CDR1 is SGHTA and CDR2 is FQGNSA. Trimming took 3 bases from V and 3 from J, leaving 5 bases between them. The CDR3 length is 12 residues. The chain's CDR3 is CASSLEDTEAFF. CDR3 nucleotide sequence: TGTGCCAGCAGCTTGGAGGACACTGAAGCTTTCTTT.

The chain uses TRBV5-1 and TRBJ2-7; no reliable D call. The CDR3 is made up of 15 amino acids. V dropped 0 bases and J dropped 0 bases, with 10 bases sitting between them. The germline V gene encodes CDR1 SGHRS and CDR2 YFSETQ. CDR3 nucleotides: TGCGCCAGCAGCTTGGAAGCAGGTGCCTCCTACGAGCAGTACTTC. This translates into CASSLEAGASYEQYF.

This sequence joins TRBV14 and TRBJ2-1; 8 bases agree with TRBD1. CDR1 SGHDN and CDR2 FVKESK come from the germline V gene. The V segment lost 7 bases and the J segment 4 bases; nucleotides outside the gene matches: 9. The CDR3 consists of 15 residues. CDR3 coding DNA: TGTGCCAGCAAACAACAGGGGGGACCTTACAATGAGCAGTTCTTC. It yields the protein CASKQQGGPYNEQFF.

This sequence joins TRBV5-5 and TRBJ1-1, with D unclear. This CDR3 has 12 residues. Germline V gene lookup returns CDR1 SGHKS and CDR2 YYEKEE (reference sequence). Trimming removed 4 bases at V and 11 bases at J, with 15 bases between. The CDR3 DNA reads TGTGCCAGCAGCCTTCAGACTATCGAGGCTTTCTTT. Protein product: CASSLQTIEAFF.

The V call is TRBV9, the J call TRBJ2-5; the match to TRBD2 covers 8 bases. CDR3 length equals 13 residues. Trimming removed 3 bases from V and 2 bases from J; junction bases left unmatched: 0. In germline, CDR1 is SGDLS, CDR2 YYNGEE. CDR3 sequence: CASSERGQETQYF. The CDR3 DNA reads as TGTGCCAGCAGCGAGCGGGGGCAAGAGACCCAGTACTTC. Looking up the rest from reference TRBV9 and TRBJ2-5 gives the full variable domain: DSGVTQTPKHLITATGQRVTLRCSPRSGDLSVYWYQQSLDQGLQFLIQYYNGEERAKGNILERFSAQQFPDLHSELNLSSLELGDSALYFCASSERGQETQYFGPGTRLLVL.

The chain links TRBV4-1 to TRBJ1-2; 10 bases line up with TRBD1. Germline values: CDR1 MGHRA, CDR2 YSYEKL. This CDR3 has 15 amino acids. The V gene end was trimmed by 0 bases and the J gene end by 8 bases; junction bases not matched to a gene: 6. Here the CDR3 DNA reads TGCGCCAGCAGCCAAGAGCAAGGGACAGGGGACGGCTACACCTTC. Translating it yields CASSQEQGTGDGYTF.

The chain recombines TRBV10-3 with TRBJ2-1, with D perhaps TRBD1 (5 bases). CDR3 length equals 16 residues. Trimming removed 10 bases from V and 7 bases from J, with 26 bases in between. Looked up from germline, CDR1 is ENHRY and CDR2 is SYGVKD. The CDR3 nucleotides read TGTGCCAGTACCGCGTCCCAGGGAACGGTTGGAAATGAGCAGTTCTTC. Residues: CASTASQGTVGNEQFF.

CDR3 in DNA: TGTGCCAGCAGCTTACGACAGACCTATGGCTACACCTTC. This sequence encodes CASSLRQTYGYTF. The chain links TRBV11-1 to TRBJ1-2; D might be TRBD1 (5 bases). The CDR3 has 13 amino acids. CDR1 is SGHAT and CDR2 is FQDESV in the germline V gene (reference sequence). V was clipped by 2 bases and J by 4 bases, with 8 bases between them.

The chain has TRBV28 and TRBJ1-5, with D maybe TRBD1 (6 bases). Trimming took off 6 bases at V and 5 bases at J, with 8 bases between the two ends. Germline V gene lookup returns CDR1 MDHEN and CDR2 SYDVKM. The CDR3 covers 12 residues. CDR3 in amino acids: CASRDSDQPQHF. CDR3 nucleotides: TGTGCCAGCAGGGACAGCGATCAGCCCCAGCATTTT. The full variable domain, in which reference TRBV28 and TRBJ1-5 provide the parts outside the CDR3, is DVKVTQSSRYLVKRTGEKVFLECVQDMDHENMFWYRQDPGLGLRLIYFSYDVKMKEKGDIPEGYSVSREKKERFSLILESASTNQTSMYLCASRDSDQPQHFGDGTRLSIL.